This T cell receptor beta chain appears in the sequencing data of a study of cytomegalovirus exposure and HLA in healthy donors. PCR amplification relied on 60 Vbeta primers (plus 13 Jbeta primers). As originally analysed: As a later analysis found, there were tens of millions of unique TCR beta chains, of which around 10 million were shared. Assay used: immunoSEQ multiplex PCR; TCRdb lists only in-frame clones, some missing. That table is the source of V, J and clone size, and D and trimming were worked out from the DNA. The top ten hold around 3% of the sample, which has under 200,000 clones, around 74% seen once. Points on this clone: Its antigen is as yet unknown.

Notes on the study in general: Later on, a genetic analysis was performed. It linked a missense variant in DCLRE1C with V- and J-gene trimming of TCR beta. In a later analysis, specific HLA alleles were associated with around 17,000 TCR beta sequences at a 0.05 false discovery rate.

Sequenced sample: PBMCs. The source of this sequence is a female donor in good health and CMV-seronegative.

The CDR3: CASSLDRGREAFF. CDR3 in DNA: TGTGCCAGCAGCTTAGATAGGGGGCGGGAAGCTTTCTTT. J is TRBJ1-1 and V is TRBV13; 7 bases align to TRBD1. CDR1 is PRHDT and CDR2 is FYEKMQ in the germline V gene (reference sequence). The CDR3 runs to 13 residues. The V segment lost 1 base and the J segment 8 bases; nucleotides outside the gene matches: 4.